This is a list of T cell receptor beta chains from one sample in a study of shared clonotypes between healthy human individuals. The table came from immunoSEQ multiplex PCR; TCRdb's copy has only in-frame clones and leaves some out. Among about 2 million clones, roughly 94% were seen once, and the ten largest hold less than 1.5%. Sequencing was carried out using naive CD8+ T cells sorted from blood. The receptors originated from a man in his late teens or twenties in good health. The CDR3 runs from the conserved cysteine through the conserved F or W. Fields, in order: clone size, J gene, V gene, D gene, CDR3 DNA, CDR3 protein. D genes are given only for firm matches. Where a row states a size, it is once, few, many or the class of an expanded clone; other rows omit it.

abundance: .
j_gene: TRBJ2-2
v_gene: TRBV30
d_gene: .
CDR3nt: TGTGCCTGGAGTGCGGGGTCGGCCGGGGAGCTGTTTTTT
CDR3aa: CAWSAGSAGELFF

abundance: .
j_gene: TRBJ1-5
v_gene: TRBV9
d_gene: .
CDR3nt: TGTGCCAGCAGCGTCATGGACGGGAATCAGCCCCAGCATTTT
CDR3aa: CASSVMDGNQPQHF

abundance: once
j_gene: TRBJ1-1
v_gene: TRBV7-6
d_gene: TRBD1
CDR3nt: TGTGCCAGCAGCTTAGATTCCCCGGACAGGGCGAGGAACACTGAAGCTTTCTTT
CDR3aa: CASSLDSPDRARNTEAFF

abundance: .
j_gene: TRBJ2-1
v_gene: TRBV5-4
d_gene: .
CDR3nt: TGTGCCACTCTGAGCTCCTACAATGAGCAGTTCTTC
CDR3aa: CATLSSYNEQFF

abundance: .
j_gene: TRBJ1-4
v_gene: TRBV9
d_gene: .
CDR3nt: TGTGCCAGCAGCGTAGCTGGGGGATCTAATGAAAAACTGTTTTTT
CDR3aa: CASSVAGGSNEKLFF

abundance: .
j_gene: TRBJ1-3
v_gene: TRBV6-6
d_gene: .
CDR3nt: TGTGCCAGCATCCTCTACAGGGTGCACGGTGGAAACACCATATATTTT
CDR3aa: CASILYRVHGGNTIYF

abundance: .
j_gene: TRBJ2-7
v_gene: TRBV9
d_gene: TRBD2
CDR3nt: TGTGCCAGCAGCCAAAGAGGGAATAGCGGGTACTACGAGCAGTACTTC
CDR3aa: CASSQRGNSGYYEQYF

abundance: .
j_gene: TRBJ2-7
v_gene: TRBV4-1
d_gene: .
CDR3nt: TGCGCCAGCAGCCAAAGGGACATCTCCTACGAGCAGTACTTC
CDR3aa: CASSQRDISYEQYF

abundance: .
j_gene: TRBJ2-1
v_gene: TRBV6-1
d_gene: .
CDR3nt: TGTGCCAGCAGTGAATTGGCAGGGGAGCAGTTCTTC
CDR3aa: CASSELAGEQFF

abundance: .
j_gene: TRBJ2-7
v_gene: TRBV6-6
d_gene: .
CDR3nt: TGTGCCAGCAGCTCAGACTCGAGCTCCTACGAGCAGTACTTC
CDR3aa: CASSSDSSSYEQYF

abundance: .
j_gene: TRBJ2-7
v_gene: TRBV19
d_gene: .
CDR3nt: TGTGCCAGTAGTATAACAGGGAACTACGAGCAGTACTTC
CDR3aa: CASSITGNYEQYF

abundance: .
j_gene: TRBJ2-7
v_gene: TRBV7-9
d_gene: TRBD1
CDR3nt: TGTGCCAGCAGCTTAGGGTCAGGGGGGCAGTACTTC
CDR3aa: CASSLGSGGQYF

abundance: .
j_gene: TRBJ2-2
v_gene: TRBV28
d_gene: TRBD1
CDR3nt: TGTGCCAGCAGTATCACAGGGGACACCGGGGAGCTGTTTTTT
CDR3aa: CASSITGDTGELFF

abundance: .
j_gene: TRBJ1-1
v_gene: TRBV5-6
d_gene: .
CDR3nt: TGTGCCAGCAGCGGGGCGGGAGCGAAAGCTTTCTTT
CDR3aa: CASSGAGAKAFF

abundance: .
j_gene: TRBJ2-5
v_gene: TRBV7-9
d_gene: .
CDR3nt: TGTGCCAGCAGCTTAGAACAGGGATTGGAGACCCAGTACTTC
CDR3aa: CASSLEQGLETQYF

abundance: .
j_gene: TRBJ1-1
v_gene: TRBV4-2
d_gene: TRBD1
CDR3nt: TGTGCCAGCAGCCAAGGGGACAGGGGCATGAACACTGAAGCTTTCTTT
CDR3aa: CASSQGDRGMNTEAFF

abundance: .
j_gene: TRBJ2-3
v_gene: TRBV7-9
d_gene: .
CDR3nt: TGTGCCAGCAGCCAAATGGGAGATACGCAGTATTTT
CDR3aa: CASSQMGDTQYF

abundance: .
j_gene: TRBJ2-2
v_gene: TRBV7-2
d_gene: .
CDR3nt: TGTGCCAGCAGCCCGAAACTAGGTGTGTTTAACACCGGGGAGCTGTTTTTT
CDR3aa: CASSPKLGVFNTGELFF

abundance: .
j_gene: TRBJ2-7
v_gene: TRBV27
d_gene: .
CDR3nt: TGTGCCAGCAGTTTATCTTGGGGCTACGAGCAGTACTTC
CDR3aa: CASSLSWGYEQYF

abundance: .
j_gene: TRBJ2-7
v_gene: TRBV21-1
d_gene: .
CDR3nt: TGTGCCAGCAGCAAACCTGACGGGAGAAGGGAGCAGTACTTC
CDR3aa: CASSKPDGRREQYF

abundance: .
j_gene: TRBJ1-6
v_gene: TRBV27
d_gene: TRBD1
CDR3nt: TGTGCCAGCAGTACCGACAGGGTCGGTCGCTATAATTCACCCCTCCACTTT
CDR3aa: CASSTDRVGRYNSPLHF

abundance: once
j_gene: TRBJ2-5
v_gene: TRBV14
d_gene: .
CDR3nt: TGTGCCAGCGGGCCGGGGGAGACCCAGTACTTC
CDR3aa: CASGPGETQYF

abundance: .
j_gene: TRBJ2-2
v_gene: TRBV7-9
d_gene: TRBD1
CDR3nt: TGTGCCAGCAGCTTTACACAGGGGTACACCGGGGAGCTGTTTTTT
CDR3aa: CASSFTQGYTGELFF

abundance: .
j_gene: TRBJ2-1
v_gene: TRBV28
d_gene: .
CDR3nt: TGTGCCAGCAGTTTATTGGCCCCATACAATGAGCAGTTCTTC
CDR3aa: CASSLLAPYNEQFF

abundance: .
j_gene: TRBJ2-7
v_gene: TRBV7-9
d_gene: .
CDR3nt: TGTGCCAGCCGTCCGGGGGCAACCCCATCATACGAGCAGTACTTC
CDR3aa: CASRPGATPSYEQYF

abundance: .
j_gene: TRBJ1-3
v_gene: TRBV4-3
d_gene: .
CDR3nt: TGCGCCAGCAGCCAAGATCGGGGGGGTGACACCATATATTTT
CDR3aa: CASSQDRGGDTIYF

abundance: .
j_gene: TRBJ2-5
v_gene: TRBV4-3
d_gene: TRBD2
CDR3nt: TGCGCCAGCAGCCAAGGTTTTTTGGCTAGCGGGAAACTGTCGCAAGAGACCCAGTACTTC
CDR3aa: CASSQGFLASGKLSQETQYF

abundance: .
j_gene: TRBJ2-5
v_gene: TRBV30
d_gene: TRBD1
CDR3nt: TGTGCCTGGAGCCGAAGGGGGCCAGAGACCCAGTACTTC
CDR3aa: CAWSRRGPETQYF

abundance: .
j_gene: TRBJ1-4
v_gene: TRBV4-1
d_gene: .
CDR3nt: TGCGCCAGCAGCCAAGTCGGACTGAACGAAAAACTGTTTTTT
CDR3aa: CASSQVGLNEKLFF

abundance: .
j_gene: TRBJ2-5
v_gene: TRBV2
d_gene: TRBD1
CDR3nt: TGTGCCAGCAGAGGGGGCGCGGAGACCCAGTACTTC
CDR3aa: CASRGGAETQYF

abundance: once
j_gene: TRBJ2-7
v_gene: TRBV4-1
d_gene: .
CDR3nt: TGCGCCAGCAGCCAAGATGCCAGGGACGAGCAGTACTTC
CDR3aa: CASSQDARDEQYF

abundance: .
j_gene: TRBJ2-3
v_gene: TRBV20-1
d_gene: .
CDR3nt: TGCAGTGCTCGGACATCAGATACGCAGTATTTT
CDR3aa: CSARTSDTQYF

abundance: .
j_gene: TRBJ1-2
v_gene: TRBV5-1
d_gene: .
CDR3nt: TGCGCCAGCAGCTTTACAGGACTCTCCAGCTATGGCTACACCTTC
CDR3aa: CASSFTGLSSYGYTF

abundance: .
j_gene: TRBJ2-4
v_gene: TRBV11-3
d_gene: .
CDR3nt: TGTGCCAGCAGCTTAGATCTCAGCGGGCTCCAAGCCAAAAACATTCAGTACTTC
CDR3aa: CASSLDLSGLQAKNIQYF

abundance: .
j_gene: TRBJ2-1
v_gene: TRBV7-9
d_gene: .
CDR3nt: TGTGCCAGCAGCTTTGGGGGATTTGAGCAGTTCTTC
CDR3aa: CASSFGGFEQFF

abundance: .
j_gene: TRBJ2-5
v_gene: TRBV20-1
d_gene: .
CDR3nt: TGCAGTGCTAGAGATTGGGACGGAGAGTACTTC
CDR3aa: CSARDWDGEYF

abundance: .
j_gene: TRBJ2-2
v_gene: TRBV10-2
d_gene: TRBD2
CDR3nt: TGCGCCAGCAGTGAAGATGGAGCGGGAAACACCGGGGAGCTGTTTTTT
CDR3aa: CASSEDGAGNTGELFF

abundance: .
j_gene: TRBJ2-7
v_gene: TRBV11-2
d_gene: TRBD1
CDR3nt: TGTGCCAGCAGCTACCGAGGAAGACAGGGGCACGACGAGCAGTACTTC
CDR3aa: CASSYRGRQGHDEQYF

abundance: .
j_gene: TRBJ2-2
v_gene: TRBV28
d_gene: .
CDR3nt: TGTGCCAGCAGTTTCCAGGGGGGCACCGGGGAGCTGTTTTTT
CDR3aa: CASSFQGGTGELFF

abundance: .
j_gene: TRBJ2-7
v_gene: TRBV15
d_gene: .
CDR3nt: TGTGCCACCAGCAAGGGTGGGGAAAACTACGAGCAGTACTTC
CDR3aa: CATSKGGENYEQYF

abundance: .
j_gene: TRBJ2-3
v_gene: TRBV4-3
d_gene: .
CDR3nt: TGCGCCAGCAGCCAAGAAATAAGGGGAAGCACAGATACGCAGTATTTT
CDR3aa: CASSQEIRGSTDTQYF

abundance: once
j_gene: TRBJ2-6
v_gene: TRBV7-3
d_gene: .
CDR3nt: TGTGCCAGCAGCCCCTCCCTGCCTGGGGCCAACGTCCTGACTTTC
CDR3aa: CASSPSLPGANVLTF

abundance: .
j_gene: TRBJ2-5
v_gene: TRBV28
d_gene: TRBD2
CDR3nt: TGTGCCAGCACCCTCGGACTAGCGGGAGGTTTTGGAGAGACCCAGTACTTC
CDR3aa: CASTLGLAGGFGETQYF

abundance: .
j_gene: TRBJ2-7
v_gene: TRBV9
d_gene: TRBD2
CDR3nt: TGTGCCAGCAGCGTGGCCGGGACTAGCAGCTACGAGCAGTACTTC
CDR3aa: CASSVAGTSSYEQYF

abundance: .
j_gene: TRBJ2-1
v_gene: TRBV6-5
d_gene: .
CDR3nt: TGTGCCAGCAGTTACGGAGTAGCCGCCGAGCAGTTCTTC
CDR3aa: CASSYGVAAEQFF

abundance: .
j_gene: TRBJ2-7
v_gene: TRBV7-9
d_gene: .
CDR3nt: TGTGCCAGCAGCGACACCGGGACAGCGAGGCGGGGAGAGCAGTACTTC
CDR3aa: CASSDTGTARRGEQYF

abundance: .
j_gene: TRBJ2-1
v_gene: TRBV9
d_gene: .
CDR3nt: TGTGCCAGCAGCGTAGGCGGGGAATACAATGAGCAGTTCTTC
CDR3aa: CASSVGGEYNEQFF

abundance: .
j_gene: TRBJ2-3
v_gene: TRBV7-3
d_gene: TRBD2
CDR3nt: TGTGCCAGCAGCACTAGCGGGGGGTATACGCAGTATTTT
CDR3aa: CASSTSGGYTQYF

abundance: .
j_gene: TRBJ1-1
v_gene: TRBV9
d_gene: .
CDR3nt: TGTGCCAGCAGCGCCCAGACCGGGAACAGTGAAGCTTTCTTT
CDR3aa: CASSAQTGNSEAFF

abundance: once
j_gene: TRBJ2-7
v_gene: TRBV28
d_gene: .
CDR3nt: TGTGCCAGCAGTACTCCTCGGGGCTCTGACAGAACGAAAGCCTCCTACGAGCAGTACTTC
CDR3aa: CASSTPRGSDRTKASYEQYF

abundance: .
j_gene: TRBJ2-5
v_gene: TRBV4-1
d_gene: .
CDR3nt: TGCGCCAGCAGCCAAGATATCGAAGAGACCCAGTACTTC
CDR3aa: CASSQDIEETQYF

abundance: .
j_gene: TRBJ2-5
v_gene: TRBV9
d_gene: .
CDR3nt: TGTGCCAGCAGCGTATGGGCCAGTGGGGAGACCCAGTACTTC
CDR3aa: CASSVWASGETQYF